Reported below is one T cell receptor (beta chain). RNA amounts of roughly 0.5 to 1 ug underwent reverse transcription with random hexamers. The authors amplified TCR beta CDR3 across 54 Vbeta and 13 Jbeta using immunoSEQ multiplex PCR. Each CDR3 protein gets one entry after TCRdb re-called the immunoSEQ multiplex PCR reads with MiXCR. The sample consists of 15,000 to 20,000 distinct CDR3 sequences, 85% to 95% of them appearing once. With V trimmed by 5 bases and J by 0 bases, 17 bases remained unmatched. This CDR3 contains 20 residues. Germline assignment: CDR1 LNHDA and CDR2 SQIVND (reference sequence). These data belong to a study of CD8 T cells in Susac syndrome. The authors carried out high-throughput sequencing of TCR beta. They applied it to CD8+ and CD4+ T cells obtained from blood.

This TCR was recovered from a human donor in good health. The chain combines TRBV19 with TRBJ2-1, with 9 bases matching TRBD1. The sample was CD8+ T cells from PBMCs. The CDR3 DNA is TGTGCCAGTAGTCCGGACAGGGGATTGTGGCGGGGAGGCTCCTACAATGAGCAGTTCTTC. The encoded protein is CASSPDRGLWRGGSYNEQFF.